These T cell receptor beta chains were read from a single sample in a study of CD8 T cells in Susac syndrome. TCRdb reprocessed the immunoSEQ multiplex PCR reads via MiXCR and lists one record per CDR3 protein. The repertoire includes about 150,000 distinct CDR3 sequences, around 95% of them detected once, and 0.15% sits in the top ten. The specimen sequenced was CD8+ T cells from PBMCs. The receptor set was obtained from a human donor with multiple sclerosis. The CDR3 runs from the conserved cysteine through the conserved F or W. The D gene is left open where the match is weak. Part of the rows lack a size; the others show once, few, many or a class for expanded clones.

CDR3 protein	CDR3 DNA	clone size	V gene	J gene	D gene
CASSLTDSGGYNEQFF	TGTGCCAGCAGCTTGACGGACAGCGGCGGGTACAATGAGCAGTTCTTC	NA	TRBV5-6	TRBJ2-1	NA
CASSLLSGNQPQHF	TGCGCCAGCAGCCTTTTAAGTGGCAATCAGCCCCAGCATTTT	NA	TRBV23-1	TRBJ1-5	NA
CATSRSGQGRNQPQHF	TGTGCCACCAGCAGATCTGGACAGGGACGCAATCAGCCCCAGCATTTT	NA	TRBV15	TRBJ1-5	TRBD1
CASSPKGPLGQFF	TGTGCCAGCAGCCCCAAAGGCCCCTTGGGGCAGTTCTTC	NA	TRBV13	TRBJ2-1	NA
CASSVDGTVFDEQYF	TGTGCCAGCAGCGTCGACGGGACAGTGTTCGACGAGCAGTACTTC	NA	TRBV9	TRBJ2-7	TRBD1
CSVEVARYTAFF	TGCAGCGTTGAAGTGGCCCGATACACAGCTTTCTTT	NA	TRBV29-1	TRBJ1-1	NA
CASSLTETGSYSGANVLTF	TGTGCCAGCAGCTTAACGGAGACAGGGTCCTACTCTGGGGCCAACGTCCTGACTTTC	NA	TRBV13	TRBJ2-6	TRBD1
CASTDNLAGGFRDTQYF	TGTGCCAGCACTGACAATCTAGCGGGGGGGTTCCGGGATACGCAGTATTTT	NA	TRBV12-3/TRBV12-4	TRBJ2-3	TRBD2
CASSLLSYSNTEAFF	TGTGCCAGCAGCTTACTAAGCTACTCGAACACTGAAGCTTTCTTT	NA	TRBV7-9	TRBJ1-1	NA
CASSYGTGNQPQHF	TGTGCCAGCTCTTATGGCACGGGCAATCAGCCCCAGCATTTT	few	TRBV12-3/TRBV12-4	TRBJ1-5	NA
CASSDGGRGYTF	TGTGCCAGCAGTGATGGGGGGAGGGGCTACACCTTC	NA	TRBV25-1	TRBJ1-2	NA
CATRSQGSDTQYF	TGTGCCACCAGGAGCCAAGGATCGGATACGCAGTATTTT	NA	TRBV15	TRBJ2-3	NA
CASSLKGGTAMNTGELFF	TGTGCCAGCAGCTTAAAGGGTGGGACAGCGATGAACACCGGGGAGCTGTTTTTT	NA	TRBV7-2	TRBJ2-2	TRBD1
CASRITGRETQYF	TGCGCCAGCAGGATCACAGGGCGGGAGACCCAGTACTTC	NA	TRBV5-1	TRBJ2-5	NA
CASSLRGGTDTQYF	TGTGCCAGCAGTTTAAGGGGGGGCACAGATACGCAGTATTTT	NA	TRBV12-3/TRBV12-4	TRBJ2-3	NA
CASSFGPNQPQHF	TGTGCCAGCAGTTTTGGCCCCAATCAGCCCCAGCATTTT	NA	TRBV27	TRBJ1-5	NA
CASSQEGTGYREQYF	TGCGCCAGCAGCCAAGAAGGGACAGGGTATCGCGAGCAGTACTTC	NA	TRBV4-1	TRBJ2-7	TRBD1
CASSLEGSSGNTIYF	TGCGCCAGCAGCTTGGAAGGGTCCTCTGGAAACACCATATATTTT	NA	TRBV5-1	TRBJ1-3	NA
CSVDVSTEAFF	TGCAGCGTTGACGTCTCCACTGAAGCTTTCTTT	NA	TRBV29-1	TRBJ1-1	NA
CASSQAEGILSEAFF	TGTGCCAGCAGCCAAGCTGAGGGGATTTTATCTGAAGCTTTCTTT	once	TRBV14	TRBJ1-1	NA
CSASANSQGIGYTF	TGCAGTGCTAGCGCAAACTCCCAGGGGATAGGCTACACCTTC	NA	TRBV20-1	TRBJ1-2	NA
CASSFGGLSYNEQFF	TGTGCCAGCAGTTTTGGGGGCCTCTCCTACAATGAGCAGTTCTTC	NA	TRBV27	TRBJ2-1	NA
CAWSGIGTGELFF	TGTGCCTGGAGTGGGATCGGCACCGGGGAGCTGTTTTTT	NA	TRBV30	TRBJ2-2	NA
CSARDAGTGDLYEQYF	TGCAGTGCTAGAGATGCGGGGACAGGGGACCTCTACGAGCAGTACTTC	NA	TRBV20-1	TRBJ2-7	TRBD1
CAWTLSSNQPQHF	TGTGCCTGGACCCTCTCTAGCAATCAGCCCCAGCATTTT	NA	TRBV30	TRBJ1-5	NA
CSAPEAFF	TGCAGCGCCCCTGAAGCTTTCTTT	NA	TRBV29-1	TRBJ1-1	NA
CASEAPGTGVTDTQYF	TGTGCCAGCGAAGCGCCCGGGACAGGGGTCACAGATACGCAGTATTTT	NA	TRBV7-2	TRBJ2-3	TRBD1
CASSFMGKLFF	TGTGCCAGCAGTTTTATGGGAAAACTGTTTTTT	NA	TRBV12-3/TRBV12-4	TRBJ1-4	NA
CSAIGSKSGANVLTF	TGCAGTGCTATCGGCAGTAAGTCTGGGGCCAACGTCCTGACTTTC	NA	TRBV20-1	TRBJ2-6	NA
CASSQEAGQVDEKLFF	TGTGCCAGCAGCCAAGAAGCGGGACAGGTCGATGAAAAACTGTTTTTT	once	TRBV14	TRBJ1-4	TRBD1
CASSSMGARGDEQFF	TGTGCCAGCAGTTCAATGGGGGCCAGGGGTGATGAGCAGTTCTTC	NA	TRBV12-3/TRBV12-4	TRBJ2-1	NA
CASRTGDSPSGEQYF	TGTGCCAGCCGTACGGGGGACTCACCCTCGGGCGAGCAGTACTTC	NA	TRBV18	TRBJ2-7	NA
CASVPRNYGYTF	TGCGCCAGCGTACCTCGGAACTATGGCTACACCTTC	NA	TRBV23-1	TRBJ1-2	NA
CASSVEEVSYNEQFF	TGTGCCAGCAGCGTAGAGGAGGTCTCCTACAATGAGCAGTTCTTC	NA	TRBV9	TRBJ2-1	NA
CASSQVRTGNEQFF	TGTGCCAGCAGCCAAGTCCGGACAGGAAATGAGCAGTTCTTC	once	TRBV3-1	TRBJ2-1	TRBD1
CASSFITEQYF	TGTGCCAGCAGTTTTATCACCGAGCAGTACTTC	NA	TRBV2	TRBJ2-7	NA
CASSLTGPSYEQYF	TGTGCCAGCAGTTTGACGGGGCCCTCCTACGAGCAGTACTTC	NA	TRBV27	TRBJ2-7	NA
CASSSPGFKETQYF	TGTGCCAGCAGTTCACCGGGATTCAAAGAGACCCAGTACTTC	once	TRBV27	TRBJ2-5	NA
CASSRAQRGEQYF	TGTGCCAGCAGCCGCGCACAGCGGGGCGAGCAGTACTTC	NA	TRBV7-9	TRBJ2-7	TRBD2
CASSQAQQLNTEAFF	TGTGCCAGCAGCCAAGCTCAGCAGTTGAACACTGAAGCTTTCTTT	NA	TRBV14	TRBJ1-1	NA